Presented here are 19 T cell receptor beta chains from one specimen sequenced in a study of OX40 agonist ivuxolimab in advanced cancers. Sequenced by immunoSEQ multiplex PCR; TCRdb stores in-frame clones only, minus some. The table shows about 45,000 clones, with around nine tenths occurring only once. The sample here was CD4+ or CD8+ T cells sorted from blood, taken in a trial of the OX40 agonist ivuxolimab. The receptors come from an adult with an advanced solid tumor such as melanoma, head and neck, liver or kidney cancer.

The chain joins TRBV4-3 to TRBJ2-2; D not certain. Germline V gene data show CDR1 as LGHNA and CDR2 as YSLEER. The CDR3 is 12 residues long. V shed 4 bases and J shed 6 bases, with 6 bases lying between them. CDR3 sequence (DNA): TGCGCCAGCAGCCTGGTACCCGGGGAGCTGTTTTTT. It codes for CASSLVPGELFF.

The chain couples TRBV10-3 to TRBJ1-1; 7 bases are shared with TRBD1. Trimming at V came to 10 bases and at J to 1 base, leaving 12 bases not matched to a gene. Germline V gene sequence: CDR1 ENHRY, CDR2 SYGVKD. The CDR3 is 15 amino acids. CDR3 region: CATSALDRTNTEAFF. The CDR3 bases are TGTGCCACCAGCGCATTGGACAGGACGAACACTGAAGCTTTCTTT.

This chain joins TRBV5-4 and TRBJ2-5, with TRBD1 identical over 11 bases. Germline V gene data show CDR1 as SGHNT and CDR2 as YYREEE (reference sequence). Trimming removed 4 bases from V and 5 bases from J; junction bases left unmatched: 10. The CDR3 sequence is 16 residues long. The CDR3 region is CASSTLRTGGLETQYF. The CDR3 bases are TGTGCCAGCAGCACCCTAAGGACAGGGGGCCTGGAGACCCAGTACTTC.

In its sample, this clone was seen a few times. The chain carries TRBV13 and TRBJ2-3; D is unclear. This CDR3 region has 14 residues. CDR1 is PRHDT and CDR2 is FYEKMQ in the germline V gene (reference sequence). Deletions cut 6 bases from V and 0 bases from J, with 10 bases between. In DNA, the CDR3 is TGTGCCAGCAGTCCCCTCGGGAGCACAGATACGCAGTATTTT. Its translation is CASSPLGSTDTQYF.

The V gene is TRBV7-9, the J gene TRBJ1-1, with a tentative D call TRBD1 (6 bases). The CDR3 totals 15 residues. Trimming left V 0 bases short and J 0 bases short, with 8 bases between. The germline V gene has CDR1 SEHNR and CDR2 FQNEAQ (reference sequence). The CDR3 loop reads CASSLAQGLNTEAFF. In nucleotides, the CDR3 is TGTGCCAGCAGCTTAGCTCAGGGGTTGAACACTGAAGCTTTCTTT.

The chain links TRBV9 to TRBJ2-3; D gene unclear. V lost 4 bases and J lost 6, with 18 bases in between. Germline assignment: CDR1 SGDLS and CDR2 YYNGEE. This CDR3 has 15 residues. Here the CDR3 DNA reads TGTGCCAGCAGCCGCGACGGACGGTCGGGCGATACGCAGTATTTT. Protein sequence: CASSRDGRSGDTQYF.

This clone was seen once. This rearrangement joins TRBV28 to TRBJ2-7; 8 nucleotides match TRBD1. The CDR3 sequence is 15 residues long. Germline assignment: CDR1 MDHEN and CDR2 SYDVKM. The J segment lost 5 bases and the V segment lost 3 bases, leaving 9 bases of the junction unmatched. The CDR3 coding sequence is TGTGCCAGCAGTTTTGAAGGGACAGGCATCGACGAGCAGTACTTC. Its translation is CASSFEGTGIDEQYF.

The chain carries TRBV7-9 and TRBJ2-3, with D perhaps given as TRBD1 or TRBD2 (6 bases each). The CDR3 covers 16 residues. CDR1 and CDR2 (germline): SEHNR, FQNEAQ (reference sequence). V shed 7 bases and J shed 5 bases, with 22 bases lying between them. The CDR3 nucleotides are TGTGCCAGCACCGCGCCGAGGGGGGCCTCGGTAGATACGCAGTATTTT. It is translated as CASTAPRGASVDTQYF.

This clone was observed once. The chain joins TRBV15 to TRBJ1-5, with D possibly TRBD1 on 6 matching bases. Germline V lookup: CDR1 LNHNV, CDR2 YYDKDF (reference sequence). Trimming removed 1 base at V and 3 bases at J, with 10 bases between. The CDR3 runs to 15 residues. The DNA of the CDR3 is TGTGCCACCAGCAGAGCCAGGGGAAACAATCAGCCCCAGCATTTT. Translated, it gives CATSRARGNNQPQHF.

DNA for the CDR3: TGTGCCAGCTCCGTGGGGTGGAACACTGAAGCTTTCTTT. It codes for CASSVGWNTEAFF. The chain recombines TRBV18 with TRBJ1-1; unclear D gene. The CDR3 covers 13 residues. Trimming took off 6 bases at V and 1 base at J, with 9 bases between the two ends. Germline V gives CDR1 KGHSH, CDR2 LQKENI.

A single count supports this clone. V and J are TRBV4-1 and TRBJ2-3, with 7 positions matching TRBD2. V was clipped by 0 bases and J by 6 bases; unmatched bases: 9. The CDR3 has 16 residues. The germline gives CDR1 MGHRA, CDR2 YSYEKL. CDR3 in DNA: TGCGCCAGCAGCCAAGACAGGAGCGGGGCGCACGATACGCAGTATTTT. Translation: CASSQDRSGAHDTQYF.

The genes are TRBV9 and TRBJ1-4, with unresolved D. V shed 3 bases and J shed 0 bases, with 9 bases lying between them. CDR3 length equals 15 residues. CDR1 is SGDLS, CDR2 YYNGEE, per germline. The DNA of the CDR3 is TGTGCCAGCAGCGGAGGAATAACAACTAATGAAAAACTGTTTTTT. Amino acids: CASSGGITTNEKLFF.

This sequence joins TRBV5-3 and TRBJ2-2; D call uncertain. TRBV5-3 is an open reading frame, and its role is uncertain. CDR3 length equals 16 residues. The V end was cut by 6 bases, the J end by 0 bases, with 15 bases between. In DNA, the CDR3 is TGTGCCAGAATCCAGGAGACCACAGCGAACACCGGGGAGCTGTTTTTT. The encoded protein is CARIQETTANTGELFF.

The chain couples TRBV6-5 to TRBJ1-3; D is undetermined. The CDR3 is 14 amino acids. From germline, CDR1 is MNHEY and CDR2 SVGAGI. V lost 7 bases and J 0 bases, leaving 10 bases between the germline ends. The CDR3 sequence is CASTADYSGNTIYF. CDR3 nucleotides: TGTGCCAGCACCGCGGACTACTCTGGAAACACCATATATTTT.

J is TRBJ2-2 and V is TRBV7-9, with D possibly TRBD1 on 6 matching bases. The V end was cut by 7 bases, the J end by 3 bases, with 24 bases between. CDR3 size: 18 residues. Germline-derived CDR1 and CDR2 are SEHNR and FQNEAQ (reference sequence). The CDR3 sequence is CASTRTPSGGHDTGELFF. The CDR3 DNA is TGTGCCAGCACGCGAACCCCCAGTGGGGGCCACGACACCGGGGAGCTGTTTTTT.

This clone has more than one count but fewer than ten. The rearrangement joins TRBV19 to TRBJ1-1; a possible D gene is TRBD1 (6 bases). The CDR3 has 13 amino acids. Germline V gene sequence: CDR1 LNHDA, CDR2 SQIVND (reference sequence). The V end was cut by 6 bases, the J end by 5 bases, with 13 bases between. CDR3 sequence: CASSLLQGTEAFF. The CDR3 nucleotides are TGTGCCAGTAGCCTCTTACAGGGAACTGAAGCTTTCTTT.

This clone was counted between two and nine times. This rearrangement joins TRBV5-1 to TRBJ1-2; 8 nucleotides align to TRBD1. This CDR3 contains 13 residues. Germline V gives CDR1 SGHRS, CDR2 YFSETQ. The V segment lost 2 bases and the J segment 6 bases; nucleotides outside the gene matches: 3. The CDR3 spells CASSFTGGDGYTF. The CDR3 DNA follows: TGCGCCAGCAGCTTCACAGGGGGAGATGGCTACACCTTC.

V usage is TRBV27 and J usage is TRBJ2-1; weak D call: TRBD2 (6 bases). Germline lookup yields CDR1 MNHEY and CDR2 SMNVEV (reference sequence). The CDR3 is 14 amino acids. With 5 bases removed from V and 8 bases from J, the gap between germline ends came to 16 bases. CDR3 bases: TGTGCCAGCAGTCAGTGGGGGGAAGTCCATGAGCAGTTCTTC. Protein sequence: CASSQWGEVHEQFF.

The chain carries TRBV7-3 and TRBJ1-2; D gene unclear. Germline CDR1 reads SGHTA; CDR2 reads FQGTGA. The CDR3 is made up of 14 amino acids. V was cut by 5 bases and J by 4 bases, with 14 bases left in between. The DNA of the CDR3 is TGTGCCAGCAGCCCCCGCAGCAGCTCCTATGGCTACACCTTC. It codes for CASSPRSSSYGYTF.